This T cell receptor beta chain was sequenced in a study of blood T cell repertoires in COVID-19. Produced via immunoSEQ multiplex PCR; TCRdb's table is partial and in-frame only. The sample lists around 63,000 clones; roughly two thirds were seen once. Germline CDR1 reads SGHTA; CDR2 reads FQGTGA. V trimming: 7 bases; J trimming: 2 bases; junction bases outside the gene matches: 7. This CDR3 is 15 amino acids long. Sequenced input: peripheral blood. The source of this sequence is a woman in her 70s with COVID-19, enrolled during active disease. V gene TRBV7-3 combines with J gene TRBJ2-3, with 9 bases lining up with TRBD2. Here the CDR3 DNA reads TGTGCCAGCATACTGCGGGGGGGGTCCACAGATACGCAGTATTTT. Encoded protein: CASILRGGSTDTQYF.